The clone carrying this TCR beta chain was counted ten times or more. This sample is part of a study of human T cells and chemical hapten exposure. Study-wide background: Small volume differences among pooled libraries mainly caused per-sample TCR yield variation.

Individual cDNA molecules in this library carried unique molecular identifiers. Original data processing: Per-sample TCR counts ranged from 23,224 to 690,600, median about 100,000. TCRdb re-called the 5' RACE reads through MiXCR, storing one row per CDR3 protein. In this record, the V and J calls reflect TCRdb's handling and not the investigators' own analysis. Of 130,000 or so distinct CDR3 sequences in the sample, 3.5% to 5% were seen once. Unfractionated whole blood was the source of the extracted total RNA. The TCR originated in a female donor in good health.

The chain's CDR3 is CASSVVQGRYEEQFF. The CDR3 nucleotides read TGTGCCAGCAGCGTAGTGCAGGGGAGGTATGAAGAGCAGTTCTTC. The chain combines TRBV7-9 with TRBJ2-1; D is possibly TRBD1 or TRBD2 (6 bases each). V lost 5 bases to trimming and J lost 10 bases, with 21 bases between them. The CDR3 is 15 amino acids. The germline gives CDR1 SEHNR, CDR2 FQNEAQ (reference sequence).